This T cell receptor (beta chain) comes out of a study of tumour-infiltrating T cells in Burkitt lymphoma. Study as a whole: Productive clonality predicted overall and progression-free survival.

Repertoires were generated with immunoSEQ multiplex PCR, while TCRdb's copy carries only in-frame clones and drops some. The sample carries roughly 2,400 clones, over 75% recorded once. V lost 6 bases to trimming and J lost 0 bases; unmatched junction nucleotides: 8. The CDR3 runs 17 residues. Germline loops: CDR1 MNHEY, CDR2 SMNVEV (reference sequence). The chain carries TRBV27 and TRBJ2-6, with TRBD1 matching 7 bases. This clonotype was sampled from a human donor with diffuse large B-cell lymphoma. The sample comprised tumor tissue. CDR3 region: CASRNRQGRSGANVLTF. The CDR3 DNA reads TGTGCCAGCAGAAACAGACAGGGTCGCTCTGGGGCCAACGTCCTGACTTTC.